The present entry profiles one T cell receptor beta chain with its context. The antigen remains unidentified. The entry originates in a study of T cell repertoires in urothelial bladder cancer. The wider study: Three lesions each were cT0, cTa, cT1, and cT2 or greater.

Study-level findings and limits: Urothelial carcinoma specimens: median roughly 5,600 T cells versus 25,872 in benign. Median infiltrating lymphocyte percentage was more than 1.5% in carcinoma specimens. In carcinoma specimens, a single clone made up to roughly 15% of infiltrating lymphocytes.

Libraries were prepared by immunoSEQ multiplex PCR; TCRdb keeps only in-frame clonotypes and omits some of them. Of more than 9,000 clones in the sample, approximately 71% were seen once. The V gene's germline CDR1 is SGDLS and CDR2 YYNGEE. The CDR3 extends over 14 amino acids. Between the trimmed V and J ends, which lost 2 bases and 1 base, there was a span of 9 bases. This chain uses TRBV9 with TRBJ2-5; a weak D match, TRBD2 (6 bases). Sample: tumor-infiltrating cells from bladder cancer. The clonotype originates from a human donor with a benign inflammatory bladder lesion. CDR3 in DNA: TGTGCCAGCAGCGTCGGGACTTCCCAAGAGACCCAGTACTTC. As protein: CASSVGTSQETQYF. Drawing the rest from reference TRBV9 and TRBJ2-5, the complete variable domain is DSGVTQTPKHLITATGQRVTLRCSPRSGDLSVYWYQQSLDQGLQFLIQYYNGEERAKGNILERFSAQQFPDLHSELNLSSLELGDSALYFCASSVGTSQETQYFGPGTRLLVL.